The clone carrying this T cell receptor (beta chain) was counted between two and nine times. Its antigen is unknown. This record belongs to a study of CD8+ T cells in alopecia areata. Looking at the study overall: Severity was scored as percentage of affected scalp area in treated patients.

V lost 8 bases, J lost 6 bases, and 17 bases lay in between. CDR3 length equals 14 residues. RNA, once extracted, was reverse transcribed into cDNA for use as the sequencing template. The data were produced by immunoSEQ multiplex PCR, yet TCRdb's version contains in-frame clones alone and is incomplete. The sample holds under 300,000 clones, 60% seen once. Study observations and caveats: Amid tofacitinib therapy, many expanded lesional clones stayed present in scalp and blood. Significant decreases in scalp clonality and expanded CD8+ clones followed tofacitinib treatment.

Stated treatment: oral pan-JAK inhibitor, 5-10 mg twice daily. The source was CD4+ T cells sorted from blood, collected around week 54, from a patient treated with tofacitinib. The TCR was taken from a human donor with alopecia areata. The genes are TRBV23-1 and TRBJ1-3; D is unresolved. TRBV23-1 is known as an ORF, though its function is uncertain. CDR3 sequence: CASPRPEFLNTIYF. CDR3 coding DNA: TGCGCCAGCCCGCGGCCCGAGTTTCTAAACACCATATATTTT.